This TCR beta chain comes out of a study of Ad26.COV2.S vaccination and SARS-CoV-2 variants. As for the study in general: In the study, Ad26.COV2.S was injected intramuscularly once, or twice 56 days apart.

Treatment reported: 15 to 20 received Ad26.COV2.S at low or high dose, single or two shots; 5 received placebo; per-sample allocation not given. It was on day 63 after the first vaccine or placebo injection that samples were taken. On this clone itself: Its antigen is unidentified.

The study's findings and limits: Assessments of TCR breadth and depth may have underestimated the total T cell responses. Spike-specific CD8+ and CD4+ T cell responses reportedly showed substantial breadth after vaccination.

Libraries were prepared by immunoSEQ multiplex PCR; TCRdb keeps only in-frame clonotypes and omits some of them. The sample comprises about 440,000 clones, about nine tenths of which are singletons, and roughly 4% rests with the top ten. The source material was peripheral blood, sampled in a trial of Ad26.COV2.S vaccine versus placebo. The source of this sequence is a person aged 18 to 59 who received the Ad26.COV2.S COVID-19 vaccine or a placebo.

CDR3 nucleotide sequence: TGTGCCAGCAGCCCCCTGGGGAGGGGCACGGATGATACGCAGTATTTT. It translates to CASSPLGRGTDDTQYF. This rearrangement joins TRBV7-3 to TRBJ2-3; 7 bases align to TRBD2. The CDR3 is made up of 16 amino acids. Germline V gene lookup returns CDR1 SGHTA and CDR2 FQGTGA. J was trimmed by 6 bases and V by 5 bases; bases with no gene match: 14.